The sequence of this T cell receptor (beta chain) was determined in a study of shared clonotypes between healthy human individuals. As concerns this clone: Its target is unknown.

Here immunoSEQ multiplex PCR was the method, and the copy in TCRdb shows in-frame clones only, minus some. The table lists about 2 million clones, approximately 94% of them singletons. Naive CD8 cells, CD45RO-negative and positively selected for CCR7, excluded terminally differentiated effector memory CD45RA+ cells. Germline V gene data show CDR1 as MNHNY and CDR2 as SVGAGI (reference sequence). This CDR3 comprises 14 residues. Trimming took 8 bases from V and 2 from J, leaving 13 bases between them. Findings of the study overall: A reduction in generation probabilities was seen for non-shared clonotypes relative to those shared by all four donors. The small donor group covered limited genetic and exposure diversity.

The sample consisted of naive CD8+ T cells sorted from blood. This TCR came from a young man in good health. J is TRBJ1-5 and V is TRBV6-6, with D uncertain. The CDR3 reads CASGGGMGNQPQHF. CDR3 nucleotides: TGTGCCAGCGGAGGAGGGATGGGCAATCAGCCCCAGCATTTT.